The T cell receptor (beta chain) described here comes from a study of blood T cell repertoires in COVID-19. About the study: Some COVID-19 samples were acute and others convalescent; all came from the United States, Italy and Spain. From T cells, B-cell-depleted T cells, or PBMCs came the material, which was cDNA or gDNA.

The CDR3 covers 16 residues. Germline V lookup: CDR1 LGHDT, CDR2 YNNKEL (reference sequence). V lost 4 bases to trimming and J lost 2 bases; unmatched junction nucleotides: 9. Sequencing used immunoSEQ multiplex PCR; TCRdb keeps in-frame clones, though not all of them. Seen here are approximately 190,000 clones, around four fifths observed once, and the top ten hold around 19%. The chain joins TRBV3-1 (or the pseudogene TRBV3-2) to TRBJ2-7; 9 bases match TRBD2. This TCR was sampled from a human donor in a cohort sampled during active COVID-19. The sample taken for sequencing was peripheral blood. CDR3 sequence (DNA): TGTGCCAGCAGCCCCTACTCTAGCGGGAATACCTACGAGCAGTACTTC. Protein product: CASSPYSSGNTYEQYF.